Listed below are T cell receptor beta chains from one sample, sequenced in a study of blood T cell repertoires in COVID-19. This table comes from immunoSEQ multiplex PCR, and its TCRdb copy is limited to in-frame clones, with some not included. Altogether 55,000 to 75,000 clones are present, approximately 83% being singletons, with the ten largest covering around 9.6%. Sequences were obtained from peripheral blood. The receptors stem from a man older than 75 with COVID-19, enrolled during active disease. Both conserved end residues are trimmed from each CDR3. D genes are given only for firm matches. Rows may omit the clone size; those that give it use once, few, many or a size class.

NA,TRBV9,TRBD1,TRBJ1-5,ASSAGQGANQPQH
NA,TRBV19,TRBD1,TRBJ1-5,ASSILGTVSSNQPQH
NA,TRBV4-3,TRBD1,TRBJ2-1,ASSRAIGTDNYNEQF
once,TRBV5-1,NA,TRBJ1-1,ASSLDPSGANTEAF
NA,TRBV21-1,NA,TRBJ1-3,ASIRDSSGNTIY
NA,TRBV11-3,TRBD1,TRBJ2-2,ASSPGQANTGELF
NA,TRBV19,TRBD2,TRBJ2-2,ASSIEAGGTRDTGELF
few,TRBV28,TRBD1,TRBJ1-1,ASTLTGRWAEAF
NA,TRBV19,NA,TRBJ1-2,ASSVTAGFNYGYT
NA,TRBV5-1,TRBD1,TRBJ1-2,ASSLGTGSNGYT
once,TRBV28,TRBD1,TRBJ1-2,ASSSGTGGYT
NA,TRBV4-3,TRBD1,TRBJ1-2,ASSQDRIRMDGYT
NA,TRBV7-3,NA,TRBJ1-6,ASSSSSSYNSPLH
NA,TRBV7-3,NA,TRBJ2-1,ASSPSDSSYNEQF
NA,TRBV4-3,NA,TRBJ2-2,ASSQGNRYTGELF
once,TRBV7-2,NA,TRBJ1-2,ASSWDTSYGYT
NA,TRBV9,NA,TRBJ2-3,ASSVAPSRLDTQY
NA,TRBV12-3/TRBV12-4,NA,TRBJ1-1,ASSFSGTEAF
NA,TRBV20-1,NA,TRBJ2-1,SASESGSLNEQF
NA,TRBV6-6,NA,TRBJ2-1,ASSYNGNEQF
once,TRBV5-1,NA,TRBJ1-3,ASSLYGSGNTIY
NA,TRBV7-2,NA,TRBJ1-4,ASSPKGGARTFNEKLF
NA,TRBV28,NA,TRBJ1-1,ASVTGSLNTEAF
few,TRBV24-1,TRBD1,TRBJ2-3,ATGEEQGSSSTDTQY
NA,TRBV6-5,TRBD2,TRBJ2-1,ASSSTSGGANEQF
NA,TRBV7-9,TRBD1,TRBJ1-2,ASSLLAGGSGYT
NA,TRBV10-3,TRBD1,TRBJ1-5,AISGDRYQPQH
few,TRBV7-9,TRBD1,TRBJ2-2,ASSSIQGSGELF
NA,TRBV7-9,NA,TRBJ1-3,ANSRNSGNTIY
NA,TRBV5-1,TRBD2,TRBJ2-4,ASSLIGRGNIQY
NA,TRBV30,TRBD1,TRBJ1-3,AFLRDRAFSGNTIY
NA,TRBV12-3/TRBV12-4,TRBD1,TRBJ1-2,ASTRTGDYGYT
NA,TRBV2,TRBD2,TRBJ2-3,ASSSTSGTPPPQY
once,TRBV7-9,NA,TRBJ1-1,ASRHGGLNTEAF
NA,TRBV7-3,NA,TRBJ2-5,ASSLDYSETQY
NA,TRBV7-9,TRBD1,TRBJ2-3,ASSLGQGRTDTQY
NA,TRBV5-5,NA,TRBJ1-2,ASSPGGRMGGDYGYT
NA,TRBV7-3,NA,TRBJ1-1,ASSQRGGTEAF